This T cell receptor beta chain derives from a study of shared clonotypes between healthy human individuals (dated by TCRdb to the early 2020s). The study in broad terms: Three men and two women, aged 18 to 49 years, made up the cohort. For each donor, CD4 naive and CD4 memory were each run on three plates, CD8 naive on two plates, and CD8 memory on one plate. To estimate repertoire size and how much clonotype sharing occurs between individuals, the study deeply sequenced the blood TCR repertoires of roughly 5 healthy adults. Libraries were prepared and TCR repertoires were sequenced by different laboratories using diverse techniques, in order to increase sequencing depth and limit assay-specific biases. Per donor, leukapheresis produced somewhere between about 0.9 and 9.5 billion PBMCs.

The donors were healthy, HIV-negative adults who had no recently reported acute infections or vaccinations. Only Caucasian adults living in Nashville, Tennessee, USA were represented among the donors. CD4+ T cells were enriched through magnetic negative selection, after which naive cells were positively selected on CD45RA and the remaining negative fraction served as the memory subset. After blood collection by leukapheresis, PBMCs were isolated using Ficoll-Histopaque density gradient centrifugation and then cryopreserved in the vapor phase of liquid nitrogen. Analytical flow cytometry was used to check the purity and quantity of every magnetically sorted T cell population. Genomic DNA was isolated from every sorted fraction and measured by UV absorbance on a Nanodrop 2000c. TCR CDR3 regions were amplified from genomic DNA by multiplex PCR using the deep immunoSEQ assay. Extracted genomic DNA from each cell subset was spread evenly across all wells of several immunoSEQ 96-well plates, with each plate serving as a replicate. Each replicate PCR for sorted subsets received around 0.2 ug genomic DNA, equal to tens of thousands of T cell genomes. Purified libraries were measured with a Qubit 3.0 fluorometer, size-checked on a Bioanalyzer 2100, and measured again with the KAPA Library Quantification kit. Each immunoSEQ 96-well plate was sequenced on its own single-read 150-cycle Illumina NextSeq 550 flow cell. As for the authors' bioinformatics: Because only junctional sequences without quality scores were contained in the immunoSEQ output, filtering matching that applied to full-length reads could not be performed. To assign V/J genes and CDR3, sequences were annotated using PyIR, a Python wrapper for IgBLAST v1.9, with IMGT germline references. Reads were removed for weak V/J assignments (E-value above 1e-6), missing CDR3, stop codons, out-of-frame junctions, or ambiguous translated residues. V3J clonotypes were defined as sequences sharing the same inferred V gene, J gene, and CDR3 amino acid sequence. To compute the percentage overlap between repertoires, the number of shared unique clonotypes was divided by the size of the smaller repertoire. Repertoire richness was assessed with RTK rarefaction, the Chao1 estimator, and Recon v2.1 estimates of unobserved clonotypes. Generation probabilities were computed with OLGA for all TCRbeta clonotypes obtained by the gDNA method from several donors. TCRdb obtained this table from immuneACCESS and retained in-frame rearrangements with V and J assigned. These tables miss some clones; where compared with another copy, unresolved V genes account for less than half of the shortfall, and the remainder is unexplained. That table is the source of V, J and clone size, and D and trimming were worked out from the DNA. Counted in this sample were about 2.5 million clones; 85% to 95% of them appeared once. The top ten hold 0.37% of the sample.

General study outcomes and caveats: Higher generation probabilities were observed for clonotypes shared by all four sorted-subset donors than for non-shared clonotypes. Across four donors, approximately 5% of naive CD4, approximately 3.6% of naive CD8, 2.3% of memory CD4, and 0.4% of memory CD8 clonotypes were shared. Incomplete sequencing was indicated by rarefaction of sorted-subset datasets, despite the large sequencing depth. Pairwise subsampling led to the expectation that sequencing depth would affect the degree of clonotype sharing among donors. Naive subsets generally had larger estimated clonotype richness than memory subsets did. Only blood was sampled, and tissue TCR repertoires likely differ from those in blood. Because the study included a small number of donors, the genetic and exposure-history diversity represented was limited.

Details on this clone: The antigen it recognizes is unknown. No much larger clone exists at a distance of one base, and base qualities are not known.

The V end loses 6 bases and the J end loses 3 bases, and a stretch of 15 bases separates them. From a lookup of the germline V gene (reference sequence), CDR1 and CDR2 are SGHNT and YYREEE. From cysteine to phenylalanine, the CDR3 is 14 amino acids long. Here the CDR3 DNA is all that survives: 42 bases in frame from base 1. Sequencing was performed on naive CD4+ T cells from PBMCs. Interpreted using the paper, the cell subset or site label stands for: CD45RA+ positively selected. The TCR comes from a man aged 18 to 29 in good health. Some clones in this sample may be carry-over from other donors' samples. Recombination joined TRBV5-4 with TRBJ2-5; the D gene is perhaps TRBD1, from 7 matching bases. The CDR3 loop reads CASTSGGTEETQYF. Read as DNA, the sequence is TGTGCCAGCACCTCAGGGGGGACAGAAGAGACCCAGTACTTC.